This is a list of T cell receptor beta chains from one sample in a study of OX40 agonist ivuxolimab in advanced cancers. Produced via immunoSEQ multiplex PCR; TCRdb's table is partial and in-frame only. The sample lists under 95,000 clones, roughly 89% occurring once. The material sequenced was CD4+ or CD8+ T cells sorted from blood, taken in a trial of the OX40 agonist ivuxolimab. The source is an adult with an advanced solid tumor such as melanoma, head and neck, liver or kidney cancer. The CDR3 runs from the conserved cysteine through the conserved F or W. Each record gives: clone size, V gene, CDR3 length, J gene, D gene, CDR3 protein, CDR3 DNA. A D gene is named only where the DNA matches it firmly. Size is omitted from some rows. Given values are once, few, many or a class for expanded clones.

-	TRBV14	16	TRBJ2-3	-	CASSRPGPFSTDTQYF	TGTGCCAGCAGCCGGCCGGGGCCGTTTAGCACAGATACGCAGTATTTT
-	TRBV5-8	17	TRBJ2-5	TRBD1	CASSSDSPGQGDETQYF	TGTGCCAGCAGCTCCGACAGTCCGGGACAGGGGGACGAGACCCAGTACTTC
-	TRBV7-8	13	TRBJ2-1	-	CASSLRESDEQFF	TGTGCCAGCAGCTTAAGGGAGTCCGATGAGCAGTTCTTC
-	TRBV19	15	TRBJ2-1	-	CASSTALGLSNEQFF	TGTGCCAGTAGTACCGCCTTGGGATTATCAAATGAGCAGTTCTTC
-	TRBV7-2	19	TRBJ2-2	TRBD2	CASIDPVGLAAVNAGELFF	TGTGCCAGCATCGATCCGGTAGGACTAGCGGCCGTTAACGCCGGGGAGCTGTTTTTT
-	TRBV29-1	11	TRBJ1-2	-	CSVERGYGYTF	TGCAGCGTTGAGCGAGGGTATGGCTACACCTTC
few	TRBV18	16	TRBJ1-2	-	CASLSSGRPLDTGYTF	TGTGCCAGCTTATCCTCGGGGCGGCCTCTGGATACTGGCTACACCTTC
-	TRBV12-5	17	TRBJ2-3	-	CASGSDTWGSGTDTQYF	TGTGCTAGTGGTTCCGACACCTGGGGTTCAGGCACAGATACGCAGTATTTT
-	TRBV28	13	TRBJ2-7	-	CASSFQRGDGQYF	TGTGCCAGCAGTTTTCAACGGGGTGATGGGCAGTACTTC
-	TRBV2	14	TRBJ1-2	-	CASSDGRRGYGYTF	TGTGCCAGCAGTGATGGGAGGAGGGGGTATGGCTACACCTTC
-	TRBV5-1	18	TRBJ2-2	TRBD2	CASSLVLAGAVNTGELFF	TGCGCCAGCAGCTTGGTACTAGCGGGGGCTGTGAACACCGGGGAGCTGTTTTTT
-	TRBV7-2	14	TRBJ1-5	-	CASSLQRFNQPQHF	TGTGCCAGCAGCTTACAACGGTTCAATCAGCCCCAGCATTTT
-	TRBV7-2	15	TRBJ1-4	-	CASSLDRATNEKLFF	TGTGCCAGCAGCTTAGACAGGGCTACTAATGAAAAACTGTTTTTT
once	TRBV6-4	14	TRBJ2-3	-	CASSVGPSTDTQYF	TGTGCCAGCAGTGTAGGACCGAGCACAGATACGCAGTATTTT
-	TRBV6-1	13	TRBJ1-2	-	CASSEWGRRGYTF	TGTGCCAGCAGTGAATGGGGACGGCGGGGCTACACCTTC
-	TRBV5-1	15	TRBJ1-6	-	CASSLQSSYNSPLHF	TGCGCCAGCAGCTTGCAGAGCTCCTATAATTCACCCCTCCACTTT
-	TRBV28	13	TRBJ1-4	-	CASSLTGSEKLFF	TGTGCCAGCAGTTTAACTGGGAGTGAAAAACTGTTTTTT
few	TRBV6-4	16	TRBJ2-1	TRBD2	CASSVFSSGGNNEQFF	TGTGCCAGCAGTGTATTTTCTTCGGGGGGGAACAATGAGCAGTTCTTC
once	TRBV18	14	TRBJ2-7	TRBD1	CASSPGRGHFEQYF	TGTGCCAGCTCACCAGGCAGGGGGCACTTCGAGCAGTACTTC
-	TRBV29-1	12	TRBJ2-7	-	CSVGQGTYEQYF	TGCAGCGTTGGTCAGGGTACCTACGAGCAGTACTTC
-	TRBV7-8	13	TRBJ2-7	-	CASSLADAYEQYF	TGTGCCAGCAGCTTGGCAGACGCCTACGAGCAGTACTTC
-	TRBV6-6	14	TRBJ2-5	-	CASSQLRGQETQYF	TGTGCCAGCAGTCAACTGCGGGGACAAGAGACCCAGTACTTC
-	TRBV28	16	TRBJ2-7	TRBD2	CASSSPSAGLDDEQYF	TGTGCCAGCAGTTCCCCCTCGGCGGGACTAGATGACGAGCAGTACTTC
few	TRBV6-4	14	TRBJ2-3	-	CASSLDTSTDTQYF	TGTGCCAGCAGTCTAGACACTAGCACAGATACGCAGTATTTT
many	TRBV19	15	TRBJ1-1	-	CASLSPGHLNTEAFF	TGTGCCAGTCTTAGTCCGGGACACCTGAACACTGAAGCTTTCTTT
once	TRBV7-2	13	TRBJ1-1	-	CASSLSRATEAFF	TGTGCCAGCAGCTTATCCAGGGCAACTGAAGCTTTCTTT
once	TRBV18	15	TRBJ1-2	TRBD1	CASSPGQEINYGYTF	TGTGCCAGCTCACCAGGACAGGAGATTAACTATGGCTACACCTTC
-	TRBV5-4	15	TRBJ2-7	TRBD2	CASSLDLAGVSEQYF	TGTGCCAGCAGCTTGGACCTAGCGGGAGTCAGCGAGCAGTACTTC
-	TRBV5-4	16	TRBJ2-2	-	CASSFGTLLGTGELFF	TGTGCCAGCAGCTTCGGGACTCTGCTGGGCACCGGGGAGCTGTTTTTT
-	TRBV30	13	TRBJ2-3	-	CAWSRDNTDTQYF	TGTGCCTGGAGTAGGGACAACACAGATACGCAGTATTTT
-	TRBV6-5	11	TRBJ1-2	-	CASRGRGGYTF	TGTGCCAGCAGGGGGCGGGGTGGCTACACCTTC
-	TRBV11-3	14	TRBJ2-2	-	CASSLGTITGELFF	TGTGCCAGCAGCTTAGGGACAATCACCGGGGAGCTGTTTTTT
-	TRBV27	14	TRBJ2-3	-	CASRTPGWGDTQYF	TGTGCCAGTAGAACCCCGGGGTGGGGAGATACGCAGTATTTT
few	TRBV7-9	13	TRBJ2-2	-	CASSLVGPGELFF	TGTGCCAGCAGCTTAGTGGGTCCCGGGGAGCTGTTTTTT
-	TRBV5-4	14	TRBJ2-1	TRBD1	CASSTNRGPRQQFF	TGTGCCAGCAGCACAAACAGGGGTCCGCGGCAGCAGTTCTTC
-	TRBV7-9	12	TRBJ1-1	-	CASSLAYTEAFF	TGTGCCAGCAGCCTAGCGTACACTGAAGCTTTCTTT
-	TRBV6-1	13	TRBJ1-2	-	CASRSGTNYGYTF	TGTGCCAGCAGATCCGGGACGAACTATGGCTACACCTTC
few	TRBV6-1	14	TRBJ2-1	-	CASSESSVYNEQFF	TGTGCCAGCAGCGAGTCTAGCGTCTACAATGAGCAGTTCTTC
-	TRBV5-1	18	TRBJ2-1	TRBD2	CASSLGLAGGRGYNEQFF	TGCGCCAGCAGCTTGGGTCTAGCGGGAGGCCGTGGTTACAATGAGCAGTTCTTC
-	TRBV10-3	13	TRBJ1-1	-	CAITVRGNTEAFF	TGTGCCATCACTGTGAGAGGGAACACTGAAGCTTTCTTT
-	TRBV7-9	16	TRBJ1-5	-	CASSTGKGGSNQPQHF	TGTGCCAGTAGCACAGGGAAGGGGGGGAGCAATCAGCCCCAGCATTTT
-	TRBV9	14	TRBJ2-5	-	CASSVLGARETQYF	TGTGCCAGCAGCGTATTGGGTGCCCGAGAGACCCAGTACTTC
-	TRBV7-8	16	TRBJ1-1	-	CASSPSTGRFSTEAFF	TGTGCCAGCAGCCCCTCAACAGGGAGGTTTTCCACTGAAGCTTTCTTT
-	TRBV7-2	14	TRBJ2-5	-	CASTASSLEETQYF	TGTGCCAGCACGGCGTCTAGCCTAGAAGAGACCCAGTACTTC
-	TRBV14	15	TRBJ2-7	TRBD1	CASSPGQGRLYEQYF	TGTGCCAGCAGCCCAGGACAGGGGCGACTGTACGAGCAGTACTTC
-	TRBV30	15	TRBJ1-5	TRBD1	CAWSASGTGKQPQHF	TGTGCCTGGAGTGCATCCGGGACAGGGAAACAGCCCCAGCATTTT
-	TRBV19	16	TRBJ2-1	-	CASSISPAGSYNEQFF	TGTGCCAGTAGTATATCTCCAGCGGGCAGCTACAATGAGCAGTTCTTC